This T cell receptor beta chain was sequenced for a study of blood T cell repertoires in COVID-19. Study details: Samples representing acute and convalescent COVID-19 were sourced from the United States, Italy and Spain. The cDNA or gDNA used as material had been derived from T cells, B-cell-depleted T cells, or PBMCs.

In the source study's methods: Estimated nucleated cell counts came from reference gene primer amplification. This table comes from immunoSEQ multiplex PCR, and its TCRdb copy is limited to in-frame clones, with some not included. V and J calls and clone size come straight from that table; D and trimming were deduced from the DNA. The sample has 280,000 or so clones; 88% are singletons. Sequenced material: peripheral blood. The clonotype was recovered from a man aged 18 to 30 with active or convalescent COVID-19.

The CDR3 region has the DNA TGTGCCAGCAGCTGGGACAGGTCAGGCACTGAAGCTTTCTTT. It translates to CASSWDRSGTEAFF. The chain recombines TRBV7-9 with TRBJ1-1, with 8 bases identical to TRBD1. V dropped 4 bases and J dropped 4; count of bases not matched to a gene: 5. The CDR3 spans 14 residues. The germline gives CDR1 SEHNR, CDR2 FQNEAQ (reference sequence).